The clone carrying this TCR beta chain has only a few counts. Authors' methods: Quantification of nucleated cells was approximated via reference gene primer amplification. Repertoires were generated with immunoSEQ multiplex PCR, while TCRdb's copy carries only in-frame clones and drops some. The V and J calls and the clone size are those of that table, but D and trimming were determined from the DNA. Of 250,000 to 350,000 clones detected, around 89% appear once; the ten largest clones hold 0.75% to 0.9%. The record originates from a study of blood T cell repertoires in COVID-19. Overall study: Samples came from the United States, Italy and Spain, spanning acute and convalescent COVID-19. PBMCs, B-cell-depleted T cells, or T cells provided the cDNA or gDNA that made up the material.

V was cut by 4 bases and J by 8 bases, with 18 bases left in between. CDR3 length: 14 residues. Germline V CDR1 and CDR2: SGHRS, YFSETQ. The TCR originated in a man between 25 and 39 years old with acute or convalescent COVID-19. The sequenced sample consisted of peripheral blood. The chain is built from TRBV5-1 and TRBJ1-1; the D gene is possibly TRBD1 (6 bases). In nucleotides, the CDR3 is TGCGCCAGCAGCATTGGACAGATCGAACAAGAAGCTTTCTTT. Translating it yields CASSIGQIEQEAFF. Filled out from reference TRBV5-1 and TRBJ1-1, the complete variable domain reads KAGVTQTPRYLIKTRGQQVTLSCSPISGHRSVSWYQQTPGQGLQFLFEYFSETQRNKGNFPGRFSGRQFSNSRSEMNVSTLELGDSALYLCASSIGQIEQEAFFGQGTRLTVV.